The 13 T cell receptor beta chains reported below all come from one sample, sequenced in a study of CD8+CD57+ T cells in acquired aplastic anemia. Previously, flow cytometry had revealed CD8+CD57+ cell expansion in the patients chosen for sequencing. The TCR beta profiling, which covered VDJ combination and CDR3 sequence, was carried out using genomic DNA as the template. One entry per CDR3 protein results from TCRdb running MiXCR on the reads. The sample has about 160,000 distinct CDR3 sequences, approximately 51% seen once. The source material was sorted CD4+, CD8+, or CD8+CD57+ T cells (not recorded which) from PBMCs. The source of these receptors is a human donor with aplastic anemia.

Details on this clonotype: The junction differs from germline at one of its ends, possibly a read error. The V and J genes are TRBV5-1 and TRBJ2-1, with D perhaps matching TRBD1 (5 bases). The germline V gene has CDR1 SGHRS and CDR2 YFSETQ. CDR3 length: 15 residues. The CDR3 spells CASSLSGQFYNGQFF. In nucleotides, the CDR3 is TGCGCCAGCAGCTTGTCAGGGCAGTTCTACAATGGGCAGTTCTTC.

V usage is TRBV11-2 and J usage is TRBJ2-5, with D perhaps matching TRBD1 or TRBD2 (5 bases each). The better agreement between TRBJ2-7 and the DNA end casts doubt on the J call. This CDR3 has 15 residues. CDR1 is SGHAT and CDR2 is FQNNGV in the germline V gene. The CDR3 reads CASSFSLGERYEQYF. CDR3 nucleotide sequence: TGTGCCAGCAGCTTCTCCTTGGGGGAGCGCTACGAGCAGTACTTC.

This clonotype was counted at least ten times. V and J are TRBV5-6 and TRBJ1-5; D perhaps matches TRBD1 (5 bases). The CDR3 extends over 15 amino acids. Trimming pared 4 bases from V and 1 base from J, leaving 12 bases between. Germline CDR1 and CDR2: SGHDT and YYEEEE. CDR3 in DNA: TGTGCCAGCAGCCACCAGGGAAACAGCAATCAGCCCCAGCATTTT. Protein sequence: CASSHQGNSNQPQHF.

The CDR3 reads CSASPGHNSPLHF. The CDR3, as DNA: TGCAGTGCTAGTCCTGGGCATAATTCACCCCTCCACTTT. The J gene is TRBJ1-6, the V gene TRBV20-1, with D unclear. Deletions cut 3 bases from V and 5 bases from J, with 8 bases between. The CDR3 covers 13 residues. CDR1 and CDR2 (germline): DFQATT, SNEGSKA (reference sequence).

This clonotype was detected a few times. The chain combines TRBV10-2 with TRBJ1-2, with a possible D match to TRBD1 (5 bases). CDR1 WSHSY and CDR2 SAAADI come from the germline V gene. Trimming took off 2 bases at V and 4 bases at J, with 8 bases between the two ends. This CDR3 contains 13 residues. The CDR3 loop is CASSEAGIYGYTF. CDR3 DNA: TGCGCCAGCAGTGAGGCAGGGATCTATGGCTACACCTTC.

The sample holds many counts of this clonotype. The V call is TRBV4-2, the J call TRBJ2-3; the D gene could be TRBD1 or TRBD2 (5 bases each). The CDR3 spans 16 residues. Trimming took off 6 bases at V and 2 bases at J, with 18 bases between the two ends. Looked up from germline, CDR1 is LGHNA and CDR2 is YNFKEQ. This CDR3 is CASRRISGALTDTQYF. CDR3 sequence (DNA): TGTGCCAGCAGAAGGATCTCCGGGGCCCTCACAGATACGCAGTATTTT.

The sample holds many counts of this clonotype. The chain carries TRBV3-1 and TRBJ2-7; no clear D gene. The CDR3 runs 13 residues. The germline CDR1 and CDR2 sequences are LGHDT and YNNKEL (reference sequence). With 1 base removed from V and 7 bases from J, the gap between germline ends came to 11 bases. The CDR3 is CASSQASGVEQYF. Written as DNA, the CDR3 is TGTGCCAGCAGCCAAGCGTCTGGTGTGGAGCAGTACTTC.

This clonotype has at least ten counts. The chain is built from TRBV19 and TRBJ2-2; 7 positions match TRBD1. The germline gives CDR1 LNHDA, CDR2 SQIVND (reference sequence). V lost 3 bases to trimming and J lost 0 bases; unmatched junction nucleotides: 13. CDR3 length: 19 residues. This chain's CDR3 is CASSMGVIGQGANTGELFF. CDR3 DNA: TGTGCCAGTAGTATGGGGGTGATAGGGCAGGGGGCGAACACCGGGGAGCTGTTTTTT.

J is TRBJ2-7 and V is TRBV20-1, with 8 bases fitting TRBD2. Germline-derived CDR1 and CDR2 are DFQATT and SNEGSKA (reference sequence). V gave up 5 bases and J gave up 7 bases; unmatched junction bases: 16. The CDR3 loop spans 15 amino acids. CDR3 nucleotides: TGCAGTGCTCCCGCCCGGGCGGGAGGAATGGATGAGCAGTACGTC. Protein sequence: CSAPARAGGMDEQYV.

Ten or more counts support this clonotype. The chain carries TRBV9 and TRBJ2-1; 8 bases are a match to TRBD1. V shed 0 bases and J 6 bases; nucleotides not matched to a gene: 8. The germline V gene encodes CDR1 SGDLS and CDR2 YYNGEE. This CDR3 has 16 residues. The CDR3 DNA is TGTGCCAGCAGCGTAGGAGGGACAGGTATTTCCAATGAGCAGTTCTTC. Translation gives CASSVGGTGISNEQFF. Drawing the rest from reference TRBV9 and TRBJ2-1, the complete variable domain is DSGVTQTPKHLITATGQRVTLRCSPRSGDLSVYWYQQSLDQGLQFLIQYYNGEERAKGNILERFSAQQFPDLHSELNLSSLELGDSALYFCASSVGGTGISNEQFFGPGTRLTVL.

This chain connects TRBV29-1 to TRBJ2-2; D is uncertain. From germline, CDR1 is SQVTM and CDR2 ANQGSEA. The V end lost 8 bases, the J end lost 3 bases, and 10 bases lay between the germline ends. The length of the CDR3 is 12 residues. Here the CDR3 DNA reads TGCAGCTTTCGCCGGTACACCGGGGAGCTGTTTTTT. It translates to CSFRRYTGELFF.

Only a few counts were recorded for this clonotype. This chain connects TRBV15 to TRBJ1-2; tentative D call: TRBD1 (6 bases). Trimming took 3 bases from V and 8 from J, leaving 13 bases between them. This CDR3 is built from 13 residues. Germline V gives CDR1 LNHNV, CDR2 YYDKDF (reference sequence). The CDR3 spells CATSRDTGSGYTF. As DNA, the CDR3 is TGTGCCACCAGCAGGGACACAGGGTCCGGCTACACCTTC.

This clonotype appeared a few times. The chain combines TRBV6-1 with TRBJ2-3, with 7 nucleotides matching TRBD1. The CDR3 spans 15 residues. The ends lost 1 base at V and 4 bases at J; junction bases unmatched: 5. The germline V gene has CDR1 MNHNS and CDR2 SASEGT. The CDR3 protein is CASSEGTGRPDTQYF. Written as DNA, the CDR3 is TGTGCCAGCAGTGAAGGGACAGGCCGGCCAGATACGCAGTATTTT.